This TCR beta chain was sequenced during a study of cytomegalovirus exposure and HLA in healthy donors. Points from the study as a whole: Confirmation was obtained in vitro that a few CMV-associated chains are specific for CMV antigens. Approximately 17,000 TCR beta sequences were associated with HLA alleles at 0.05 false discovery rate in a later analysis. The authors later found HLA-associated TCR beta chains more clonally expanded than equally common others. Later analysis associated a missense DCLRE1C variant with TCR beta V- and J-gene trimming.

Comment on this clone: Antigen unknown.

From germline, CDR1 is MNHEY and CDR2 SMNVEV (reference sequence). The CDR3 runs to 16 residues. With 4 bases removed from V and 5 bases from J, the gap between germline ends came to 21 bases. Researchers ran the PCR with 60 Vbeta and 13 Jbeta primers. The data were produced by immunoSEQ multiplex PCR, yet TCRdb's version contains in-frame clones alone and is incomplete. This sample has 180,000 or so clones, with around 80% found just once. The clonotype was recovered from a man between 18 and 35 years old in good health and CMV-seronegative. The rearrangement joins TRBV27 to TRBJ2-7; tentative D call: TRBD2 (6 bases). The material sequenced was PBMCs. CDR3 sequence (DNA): TGTGCCAGCAGTTCCCCCCCGCGGGGCAGCCATGACGAGCAGTACTTC. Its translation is CASSSPPRGSHDEQYF.